This TCR beta chain derives from a study of sequential checkpoint blockade in melanoma. In the study overall: Patients were randomized 1:1 to nivolumab-then-ipilimumab or ipilimumab-then-nivolumab first-line. Each arm's sequence ended with maintenance nivolumab.

Treatment specified: randomized to nivolumab then ipilimumab (arm A) or the reverse (arm B). DNA-damaging chemotherapy had not been given to any patient beforehand. PBMC sorting kept live CD3+CD8+ cells without CD19 or CD56. Germline V gene data show CDR1 as SGHVS and CDR2 as FQNEAQ. CDR3 length: 18 residues. Trimming shortened V by 6 bases and J by 2 bases, and 20 bases separated the two germline ends. The table lists this clone with a few counts. The method was immunoSEQ multiplex PCR; TCRdb's version includes in-frame clones alone and lacks a portion of them. The repertoire consists of 15,000 to 20,000 clones, with roughly 72% occurring once and the leading ten covering 21%.

This TCR was recovered from a human donor with melanoma. V is TRBV7-8 and J is TRBJ2-6; a possible D gene is TRBD2 (6 bases). This material consisted of CD8+ T cells sorted from blood (inferred from file names), taken from a patient given nivolumab and ipilimumab in sequence. Here the CDR3 DNA reads TGTGCCAGCAGTTTACCGGGAGTGGGAGCCCCTGGGGCCAACGTCCTGACTTTC. Translating it yields CASSLPGVGAPGANVLTF.